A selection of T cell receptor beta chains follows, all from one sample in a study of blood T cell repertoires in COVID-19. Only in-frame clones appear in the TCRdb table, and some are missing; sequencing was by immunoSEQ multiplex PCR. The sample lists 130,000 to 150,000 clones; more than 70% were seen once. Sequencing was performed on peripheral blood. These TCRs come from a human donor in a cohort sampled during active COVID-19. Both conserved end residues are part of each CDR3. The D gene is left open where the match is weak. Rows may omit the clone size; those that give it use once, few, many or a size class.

CDR3 DNA: TGCAGCGTTGTTATACACTACGAGCAGTACTTC
CDR3 protein: CSVVIHYEQYF
V gene: TRBV29-1
clone size: NA
D gene: NA
J gene: TRBJ2-7

CDR3 DNA: TGTGCCAGCAGCTTATCAGGGCAGGGTCACGGCTACACCTTC
CDR3 protein: CASSLSGQGHGYTF
V gene: TRBV7-2
clone size: many
D gene: NA
J gene: TRBJ1-2

CDR3 DNA: TGTGCCAGCAGCTTAGTAGCGAACACTGAAGCTTTCTTT
CDR3 protein: CASSLVANTEAFF
V gene: TRBV7-2
clone size: few
D gene: NA
J gene: TRBJ1-1

CDR3 DNA: TGTGCCACCAGCAGAGGAACCGGGACAGGGAACGAGCAGTACTTC
CDR3 protein: CATSRGTGTGNEQYF
V gene: TRBV15
clone size: once
D gene: TRBD1
J gene: TRBJ2-7

CDR3 DNA: TGTGCCAGCAGCTTGGGAACAGGGCACCGAGGGGGCTACACCTTC
CDR3 protein: CASSLGTGHRGGYTF
V gene: TRBV5-5
clone size: NA
D gene: NA
J gene: TRBJ1-2

CDR3 DNA: TGTGCCAGCAGCCAAGGAGGGCTGGATTCACCCCTCCACTTT
CDR3 protein: CASSQGGLDSPLHF
V gene: TRBV3-1/TRBV3-2
clone size: once
D gene: NA
J gene: TRBJ1-6

CDR3 DNA: TGCGCCAGCAGCTTGGGTGGACTAGGGGTTCAAGAGACCCAGTACTTC
CDR3 protein: CASSLGGLGVQETQYF
V gene: TRBV5-1
clone size: NA
D gene: TRBD2
J gene: TRBJ2-5

CDR3 DNA: TGTGCCAGCAGCCTACTAGGAGCCCCGAGCACAGATACGCAGTATTTT
CDR3 protein: CASSLLGAPSTDTQYF
V gene: TRBV7-8
clone size: NA
D gene: NA
J gene: TRBJ2-3

CDR3 DNA: TGTGCCACTCATCCGGGGTTAGGTGGCGAGCAGTACTTC
CDR3 protein: CATHPGLGGEQYF
V gene: TRBV27
clone size: once
D gene: NA
J gene: TRBJ2-7

CDR3 DNA: TGTGCCAGCAGCTTGGGCGGGGGAACCACCGGGGAGCTGTTTTTT
CDR3 protein: CASSLGGGTTGELFF
V gene: TRBV13
clone size: NA
D gene: TRBD2
J gene: TRBJ2-2

CDR3 DNA: TGCGCCAGCAGCTCACAACTCGGACAGGGTTCGGACTCACCCCTCCACTTT
CDR3 protein: CASSSQLGQGSDSPLHF
V gene: TRBV5-1
clone size: NA
D gene: TRBD1
J gene: TRBJ1-6

CDR3 DNA: TGTGCCAGCAGCTTCGCGTTCAATTCAGATACGCAGTATTTT
CDR3 protein: CASSFAFNSDTQYF
V gene: TRBV5-8
clone size: NA
D gene: NA
J gene: TRBJ2-3

CDR3 DNA: TGTGCCAGTAGTATAGTCAGGGGTAGTAATGAGCAGTTCTTC
CDR3 protein: CASSIVRGSNEQFF
V gene: TRBV19
clone size: NA
D gene: NA
J gene: TRBJ2-1

CDR3 DNA: TGTGCCAGCAGTCCAACGGCAGGGGACGAGACCCAGTACTTC
CDR3 protein: CASSPTAGDETQYF
V gene: TRBV28
clone size: NA
D gene: NA
J gene: TRBJ2-5

CDR3 DNA: TGTGCCAGCCAGGGACAGGGGGCCGAGCAGTACTTC
CDR3 protein: CASQGQGAEQYF
V gene: TRBV28
clone size: NA
D gene: TRBD1
J gene: TRBJ2-7

CDR3 DNA: TGTGCCAGCAGCCCGGTAGCGGGGGCGAACACCGGGGAGCTGTTTTTT
CDR3 protein: CASSPVAGANTGELFF
V gene: TRBV7-3
clone size: few
D gene: TRBD2
J gene: TRBJ2-2

CDR3 DNA: TGTGCCATCCTCCGGGACAGGGGGACTAACTATGGCTACACCTTC
CDR3 protein: CAILRDRGTNYGYTF
V gene: TRBV10-3
clone size: NA
D gene: TRBD1
J gene: TRBJ1-2

CDR3 DNA: TGTGCCAGCAGCGCCATGGTCGGGACTAGCGGGGGTGGTGAGCAGTTCTTC
CDR3 protein: CASSAMVGTSGGGEQFF
V gene: TRBV7-6
clone size: NA
D gene: TRBD2
J gene: TRBJ2-1

CDR3 DNA: TGTGCCAGCAGTGAATATGGGCTAGCGGGTGCCTACAATGAGCAGTTCTTC
CDR3 protein: CASSEYGLAGAYNEQFF
V gene: TRBV25-1
clone size: NA
D gene: TRBD2
J gene: TRBJ2-1

CDR3 DNA: TGTGCCACCAGCACTAGGACAATAAGCAATCAGCCCCAGCATTTT
CDR3 protein: CATSTRTISNQPQHF
V gene: TRBV15
clone size: once
D gene: NA
J gene: TRBJ1-5

CDR3 DNA: TGTGCCAGCAGCCAAGATATTGGGGACACTAGCAATCAGCCCCAGCATTTT
CDR3 protein: CASSQDIGDTSNQPQHF
V gene: TRBV14
clone size: NA
D gene: NA
J gene: TRBJ1-5